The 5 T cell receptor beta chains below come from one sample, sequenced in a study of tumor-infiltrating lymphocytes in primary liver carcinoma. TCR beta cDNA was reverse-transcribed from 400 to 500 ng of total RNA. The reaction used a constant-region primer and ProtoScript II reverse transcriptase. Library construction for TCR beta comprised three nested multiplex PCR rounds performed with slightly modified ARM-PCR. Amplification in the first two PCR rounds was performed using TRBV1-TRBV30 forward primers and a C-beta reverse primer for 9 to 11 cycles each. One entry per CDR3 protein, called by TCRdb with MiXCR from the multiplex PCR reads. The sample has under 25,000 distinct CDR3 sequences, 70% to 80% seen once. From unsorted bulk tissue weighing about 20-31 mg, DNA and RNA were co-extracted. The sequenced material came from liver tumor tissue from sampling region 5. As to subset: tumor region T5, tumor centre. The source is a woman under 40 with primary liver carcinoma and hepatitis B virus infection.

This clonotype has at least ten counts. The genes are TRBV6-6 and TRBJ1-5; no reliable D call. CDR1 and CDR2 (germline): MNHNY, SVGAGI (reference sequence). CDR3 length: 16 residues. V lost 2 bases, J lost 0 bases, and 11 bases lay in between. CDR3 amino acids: CASSYRVEYSNQPQHF. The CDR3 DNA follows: TGTGCCAGCAGTTACCGAGTAGAGTATAGCAATCAGCCCCAGCATTTT.

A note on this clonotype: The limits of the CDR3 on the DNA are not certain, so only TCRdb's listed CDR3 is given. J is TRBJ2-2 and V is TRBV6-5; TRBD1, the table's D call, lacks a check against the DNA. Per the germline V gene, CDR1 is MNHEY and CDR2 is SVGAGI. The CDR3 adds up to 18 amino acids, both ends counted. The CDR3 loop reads CASSYSPGVGSGIGELFF.

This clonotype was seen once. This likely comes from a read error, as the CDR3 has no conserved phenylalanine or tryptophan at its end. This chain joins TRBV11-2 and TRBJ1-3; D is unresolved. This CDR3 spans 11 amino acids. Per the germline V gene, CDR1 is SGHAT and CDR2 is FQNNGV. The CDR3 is CASSLGKTIYP. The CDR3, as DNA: TGTGCCAGCAGCTTGGGAAAAACCATATATCCT.

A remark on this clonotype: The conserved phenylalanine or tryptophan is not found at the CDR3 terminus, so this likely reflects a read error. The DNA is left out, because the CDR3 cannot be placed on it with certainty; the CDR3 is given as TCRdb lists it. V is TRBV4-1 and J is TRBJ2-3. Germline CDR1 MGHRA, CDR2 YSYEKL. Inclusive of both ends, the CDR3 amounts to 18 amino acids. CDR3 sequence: CANSQLGMVAEDSDTRYY.

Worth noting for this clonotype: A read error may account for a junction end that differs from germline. CDR3 in amino acids: CATGNLAAIYNEQPF. As DNA, the CDR3 is TGTGCCACCGGGAATCTAGCGGCCATCTACAATGAGCAGCCCTTC. The chain couples TRBV24-1 to TRBJ2-1; 7 positions match TRBD2. This CDR3 has 15 amino acids. From germline, CDR1 is KGHDR and CDR2 SFDVKD.